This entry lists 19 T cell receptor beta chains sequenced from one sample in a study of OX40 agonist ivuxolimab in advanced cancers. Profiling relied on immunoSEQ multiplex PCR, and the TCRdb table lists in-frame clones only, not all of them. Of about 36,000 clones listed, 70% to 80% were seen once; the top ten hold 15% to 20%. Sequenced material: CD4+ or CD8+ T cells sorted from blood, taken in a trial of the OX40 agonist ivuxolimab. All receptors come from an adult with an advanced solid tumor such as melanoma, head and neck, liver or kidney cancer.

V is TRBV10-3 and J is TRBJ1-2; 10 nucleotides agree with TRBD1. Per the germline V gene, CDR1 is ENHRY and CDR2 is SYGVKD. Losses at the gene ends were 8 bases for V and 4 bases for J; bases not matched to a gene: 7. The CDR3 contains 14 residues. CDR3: CAIGQTGGAYGYTF. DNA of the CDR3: TGTGCCATCGGACAGACAGGGGGCGCCTATGGCTACACCTTC.

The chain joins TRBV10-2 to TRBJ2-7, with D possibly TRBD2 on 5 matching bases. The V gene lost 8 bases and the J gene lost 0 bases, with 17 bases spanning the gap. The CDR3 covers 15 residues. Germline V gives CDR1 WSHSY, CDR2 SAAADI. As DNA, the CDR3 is TGCGCCAGCCGAGGGAACAGACCGAGCTCCTACGAGCAGTACGTC. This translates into CASRGNRPSSYEQYV.

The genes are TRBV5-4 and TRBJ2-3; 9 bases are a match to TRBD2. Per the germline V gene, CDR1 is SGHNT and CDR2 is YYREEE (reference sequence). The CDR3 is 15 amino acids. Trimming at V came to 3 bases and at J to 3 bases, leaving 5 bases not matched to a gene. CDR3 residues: CASSYEGLATDTQYF. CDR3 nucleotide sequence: TGTGCCAGCAGCTATGAGGGACTAGCAACAGATACGCAGTATTTT.

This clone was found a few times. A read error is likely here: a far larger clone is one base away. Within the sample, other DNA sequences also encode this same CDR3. For the CDR3, the DNA is TGCGCCAGCAGCCAAGAAGGGGGGGGAGGTGAGACCCAGTACTTC. Its translation: CASSQEGGGGETQYF. The V gene is TRBV4-1, the J gene TRBJ2-5; D may be TRBD2 (7 bases). The CDR3 runs 15 residues. The V gene lost 0 bases and the J gene lost 5 bases, with 13 bases spanning the gap. Germline values: CDR1 MGHRA, CDR2 YSYEKL.

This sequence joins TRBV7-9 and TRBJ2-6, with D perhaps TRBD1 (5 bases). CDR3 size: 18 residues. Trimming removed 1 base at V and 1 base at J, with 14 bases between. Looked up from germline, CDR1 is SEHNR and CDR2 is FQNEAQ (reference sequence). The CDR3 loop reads CASSLGAGLGSGANVLTF. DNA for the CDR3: TGTGCCAGCAGCTTAGGCGCAGGGTTGGGGTCTGGGGCCAACGTCCTGACTTTC.

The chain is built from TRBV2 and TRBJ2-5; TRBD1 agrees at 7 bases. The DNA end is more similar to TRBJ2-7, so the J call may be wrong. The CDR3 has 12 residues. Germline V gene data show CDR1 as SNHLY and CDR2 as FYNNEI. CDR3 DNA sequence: TGTGCCGCCCGGGACAGATTTTACGAGCAGTACTTC. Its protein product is CAARDRFYEQYF.

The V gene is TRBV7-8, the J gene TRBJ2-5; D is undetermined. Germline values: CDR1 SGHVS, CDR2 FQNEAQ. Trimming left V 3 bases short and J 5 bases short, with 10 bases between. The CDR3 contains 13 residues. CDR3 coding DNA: TGTGCCAGCAGCTTGGGCCTTGGCGAGACCCAGTACTTC. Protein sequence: CASSLGLGETQYF.

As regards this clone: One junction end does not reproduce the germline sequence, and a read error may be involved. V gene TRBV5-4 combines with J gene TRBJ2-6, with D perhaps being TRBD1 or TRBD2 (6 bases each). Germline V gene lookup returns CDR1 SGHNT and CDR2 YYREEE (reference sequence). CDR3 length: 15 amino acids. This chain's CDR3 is CASSPRGAGANVPTF. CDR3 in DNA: TGTGCCAGCAGCCCGAGGGGGGCCGGGGCCAACGTCCCGACTTTC. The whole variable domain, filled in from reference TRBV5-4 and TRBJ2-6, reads ETGVTQSPTHLIKTRGQQVTLRCSSQSGHNTVSWYQQALGQGPQFIFQYYREEENGRGNFPPRFSGLQFPNYSSELNVNALELDDSALYLCASSPRGAGANVPTFGAGSRLTVL.

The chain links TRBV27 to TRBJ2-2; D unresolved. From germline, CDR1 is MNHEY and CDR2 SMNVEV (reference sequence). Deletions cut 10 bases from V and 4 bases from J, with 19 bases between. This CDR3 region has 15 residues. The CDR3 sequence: CATSSGRVVTGELFF. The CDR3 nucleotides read TGTGCCACCTCCTCCGGAAGGGTGGTCACCGGGGAGCTGTTTTTT.

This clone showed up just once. The CDR3 is CASSLSPVRSNQPQHF. CDR3 nucleotides: TGTGCCAGCAGTTTATCGCCAGTCCGTAGCAATCAGCCCCAGCATTTT. The chain is built from TRBV27 and TRBJ1-5; D gene unclear. Trimming cost V 0 bases and J 0 bases, with 9 bases left between them. Germline CDR1 reads MNHEY; CDR2 reads SMNVEV (reference sequence). The CDR3 contains 16 residues.

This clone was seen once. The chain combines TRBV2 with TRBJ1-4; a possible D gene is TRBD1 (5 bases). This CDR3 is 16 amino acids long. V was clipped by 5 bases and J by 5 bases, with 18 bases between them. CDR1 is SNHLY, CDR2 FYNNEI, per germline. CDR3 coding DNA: TGTGCCAGCAGTCGGGACGGACAAGATTCCAATGAAAAACTGTTTTTT. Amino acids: CASSRDGQDSNEKLFF.

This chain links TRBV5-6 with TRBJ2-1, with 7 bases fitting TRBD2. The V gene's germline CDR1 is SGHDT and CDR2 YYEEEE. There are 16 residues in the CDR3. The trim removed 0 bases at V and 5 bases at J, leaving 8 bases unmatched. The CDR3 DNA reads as TGTGCCAGCAGCTTGGTTGGGGGAGGGGTAGACAATGAGCAGTTCTTC. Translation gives CASSLVGGGVDNEQFF.

CDR3 protein: CASSLMTGDEQYF. The CDR3, as DNA: TGTGCCAGCAGCTTGATGACAGGGGACGAGCAGTACTTC. This chain uses TRBV11-3 with TRBJ2-7, with 8 bases lining up with TRBD1. This CDR3 contains 13 residues. V was clipped by 3 bases and J by 5 bases; unmatched bases: 3. Germline V gives CDR1 SGHNT, CDR2 YENEEA.

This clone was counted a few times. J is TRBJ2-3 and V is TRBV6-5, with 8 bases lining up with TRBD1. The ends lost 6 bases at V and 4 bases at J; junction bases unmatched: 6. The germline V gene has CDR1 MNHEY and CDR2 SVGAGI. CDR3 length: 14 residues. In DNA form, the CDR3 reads TGTGCCAGCAGGATTCCAGGGGGCGCAGATACGCAGTATTTT. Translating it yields CASRIPGGADTQYF.

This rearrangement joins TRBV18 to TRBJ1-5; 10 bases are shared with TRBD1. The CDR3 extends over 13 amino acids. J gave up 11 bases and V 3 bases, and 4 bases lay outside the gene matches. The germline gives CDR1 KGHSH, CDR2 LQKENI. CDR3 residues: CASSPGQGTAQHF. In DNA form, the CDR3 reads TGTGCCAGCTCACCGGGACAGGGGACCGCCCAGCATTTT. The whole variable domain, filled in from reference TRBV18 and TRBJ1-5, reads NAGVMQNPRHLVRRRGQEARLRCSPMKGHSHVYWYRQLPEEGLKFMVYLQKENIIDESGMPKERFSAEFPKEGPSILRIQQVVRGDSAAYFCASSPGQGTAQHFGDGTRLSIL.

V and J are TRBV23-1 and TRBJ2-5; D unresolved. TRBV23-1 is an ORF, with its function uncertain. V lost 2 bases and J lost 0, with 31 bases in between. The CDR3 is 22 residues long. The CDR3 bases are TGCGCCAGCAGTCAAGTGGGTCTCCGGTGGGTCGTTGTATGGCGGCACCAAGAGACCCAGTACTTC. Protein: CASSQVGLRWVVVWRHQETQYF.

As DNA, the CDR3 is TGTGCCACCCGCTCAGGACTAGCGGGGATTTCCTACGAGCAGTACGTC. Amino acids: CATRSGLAGISYEQYV. The gene calls are TRBV10-3 and TRBJ2-7; TRBD2 aligns across 12 bases. The CDR3 is made up of 16 amino acids. In germline, CDR1 is ENHRY, CDR2 SYGVKD. The V segment lost 10 bases and the J segment 1 base; nucleotides outside the gene matches: 11.

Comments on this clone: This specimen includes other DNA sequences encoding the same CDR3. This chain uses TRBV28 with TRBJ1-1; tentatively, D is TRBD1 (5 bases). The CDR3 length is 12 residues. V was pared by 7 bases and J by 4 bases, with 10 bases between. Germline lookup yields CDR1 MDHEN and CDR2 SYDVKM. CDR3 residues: CASMTGGTEAFF. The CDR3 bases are TGTGCCAGCATGACCGGGGGCACTGAAGCTTTCTTT. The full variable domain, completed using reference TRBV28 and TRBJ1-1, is DVKVTQSSRYLVKRTGEKVFLECVQDMDHENMFWYRQDPGLGLRLIYFSYDVKMKEKGDIPEGYSVSREKKERFSLILESASTNQTSMYLCASMTGGTEAFFGQGTRLTVV.

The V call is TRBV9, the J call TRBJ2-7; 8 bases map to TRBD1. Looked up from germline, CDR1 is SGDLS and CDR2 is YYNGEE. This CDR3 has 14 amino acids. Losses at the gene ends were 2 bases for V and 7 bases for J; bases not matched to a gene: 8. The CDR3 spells CASSVGTGVEEQYF. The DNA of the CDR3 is TGTGCCAGCAGCGTCGGGACAGGTGTGGAAGAGCAGTACTTC.